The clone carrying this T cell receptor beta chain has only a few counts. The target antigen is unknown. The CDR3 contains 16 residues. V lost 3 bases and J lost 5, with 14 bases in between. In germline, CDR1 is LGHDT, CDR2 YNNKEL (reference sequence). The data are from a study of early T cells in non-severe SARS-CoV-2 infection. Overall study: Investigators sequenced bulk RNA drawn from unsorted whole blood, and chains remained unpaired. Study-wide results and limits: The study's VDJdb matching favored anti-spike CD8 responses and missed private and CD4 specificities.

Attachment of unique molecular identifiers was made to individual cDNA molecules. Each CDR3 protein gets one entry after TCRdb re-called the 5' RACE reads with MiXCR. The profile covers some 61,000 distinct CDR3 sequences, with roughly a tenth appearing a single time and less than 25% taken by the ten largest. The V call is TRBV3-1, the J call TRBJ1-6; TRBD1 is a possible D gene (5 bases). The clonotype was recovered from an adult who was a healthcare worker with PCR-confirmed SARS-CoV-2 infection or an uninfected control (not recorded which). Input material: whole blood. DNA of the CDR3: TGTGCCAGCAGCCATAACTCCGGGACGGATAATTCACCCCTCCACTTT. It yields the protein CASSHNSGTDNSPLHF.